The 7 T cell receptor beta chains below were found in one sample sequenced in a study of CD8 T cells in ankylosing spondylitis (dated by TCRdb to about 2017). The library was built by means of 5' RACE. TCRdb lists the instrument as Illumina HiSeq 2500. The public reads were run again by TCRdb, first through fastp at Q25 and then through MiXCR, and only productive beta chains were kept. Identical CDR3 protein sequences are pooled into one entry, listed with their most common genes and DNA. Counted in this sample were about 160,000 distinct CDR3 sequences; 9.8% of them appeared once. The ten largest clones add up to about 16% of the sample. The sequencing sample was made of blood, either unsorted or a sorted T cell fraction (not recorded which). The receptors come from a female donor with ankylosing spondylitis or in good health (not recorded which).

This clonotype turned up a few times. V usage is TRBV25-1 and J usage is TRBJ2-2; no definite D call. V shed 7 bases and J shed 2 bases, with 8 bases lying between them. Germline CDR1 MGHDK, CDR2 SYGVNS. CDR3 size: 13 residues. CDR3 loop: CASIEENTGELFF. Written as DNA, the CDR3 is TGTGCCAGCATCGAGGAAAACACCGGGGAGCTGTTTTTT.

This clonotype was seen ten or more times. The chain links TRBV11-2 to TRBJ2-1; D ambiguous. The CDR3 consists of 18 residues. V lost 2 bases and J 0 bases, leaving 17 bases between the germline ends. Per germline, CDR1 SGHAT and CDR2 FQNNGV. The CDR3 DNA sequence: TGTGCCAGCAGCTTACACCCGACGGGCCCGAGCTCCTACAATGAGCAGTTCTTC. Translation gives CASSLHPTGPSSYNEQFF.

This clonotype was observed a few times. The chain joins TRBV30 to TRBJ2-1; 9 bases are shared with TRBD2. The V gene end was trimmed by 2 bases and the J gene end by 8 bases; junction bases not matched to a gene: 4. CDR3 length: 13 amino acids. The germline CDR1 and CDR2 sequences are GTSNPN and SVGIG (reference sequence). The CDR3 nucleotides read TGTGCCTGGAGTCTCTGGACTAGCGATGAGCAGTTCTTC. It translates to CAWSLWTSDEQFF.

This clonotype came up a few times. V usage is TRBV5-1 and J usage is TRBJ2-2, with D possibly being TRBD2 (5 bases). Germline CDR1 and CDR2: SGHRS and YFSETQ. The V end was cut by 1 base, the J end by 7 bases, with 11 bases between. This CDR3 is 14 amino acids long. The CDR3 region has the DNA TGCGCCAGCAGCTTGTTGACCGGGGTCGGGGAGCTGTTTTTT. Its protein is CASSLLTGVGELFF.

The rearrangement uses TRBV6-2 or TRBV6-3 and TRBJ1-1; possible D gene TRBD1, 5 bases. Trimming cost V 2 bases and J 5 bases, with 15 bases left between them. The CDR3 consists of 15 residues. The V gene's germline CDR1 is MNHEY and CDR2 SVGEGT. CDR3 residues: CASSYVGGWKTEAFF. CDR3 DNA sequence: TGTGCCAGCAGTTACGTCGGGGGTTGGAAGACTGAAGCTTTCTTT.

This clonotype was seen repeatedly, ten times or more. The chain recombines TRBV6-1 with TRBJ2-5; D is ambiguous. Looked up from germline, CDR1 is MNHNS and CDR2 is SASEGT. Trimming shortened V by 1 base and J by 2 bases, and 8 bases separated the two germline ends. CDR3 length equals 14 residues. The CDR3 DNA reads TGTGCCAGCAGTGAAGGTGGTGTACAAGAGACCCAGTACTTC. Translating gives CASSEGGVQETQYF.

This clonotype was counted between two and nine times. The rearrangement links TRBV4-3 to TRBJ2-7, with 10 bases that match TRBD1. V lost 3 bases and J lost 4; bases outside the gene matches: 9. In germline, CDR1 is LGHNA, CDR2 YSLEER. CDR3 length equals 16 residues. The CDR3 loop reads CASSQGPSGQGYEQYF. The DNA for the CDR3 is TGCGCCAGCAGCCAGGGCCCTTCGGGACAGGGGTACGAGCAGTACTTC.